Listed below are T cell receptor beta chains from one sample, sequenced in a study of PD-L1 blockade in urothelial cancer. Assay: immunoSEQ multiplex PCR; the TCRdb copy retains only in-frame clones and omits some. This repertoire shows under 150,000 clones, 75% to 90% found once; its top ten account for about 1.8%. The input for sequencing was PBMCs, taken around atezolizumab (anti-PD-L1) treatment. The receptors stem from a man between 60 and 70 years old with urothelial cancer. Each CDR3 is given with its conserved first and last residue. Each record gives: clone size, V gene, J gene, D gene, CDR3 protein, CDR3 DNA. D genes are given only for firm matches. Not all rows give a size; the values are once, few, many and, for expanded clones, a class.

-,TRBV18,TRBJ2-5,-,CASSPFPGHPGETQYF,TGTGCCAGCTCACCTTTCCCGGGACATCCTGGGGAGACCCAGTACTTC
-,TRBV5-1,TRBJ2-2,TRBD2,CASSFRSGTFNTGELFF,TGCGCCAGCAGCTTTCGGAGCGGGACCTTTAACACCGGGGAGCTGTTTTTT
-,TRBV19,TRBJ1-1,-,CASVSRQAGGAWAFF,TGTGCCAGTGTGTCCCGACAGGCTGGGGGGGCTTGGGCTTTCTTT
once,TRBV27,TRBJ1-2,-,CASSFSMAGANYGYTF,TGTGCCAGCAGTTTCTCTATGGCTGGAGCTAACTATGGCTACACCTTC
-,TRBV5-3,TRBJ2-7,-,CARSYAMGARSYEQYF,TGTGCCAGAAGCTATGCTATGGGGGCCCGCTCCTACGAGCAGTACTTC
-,TRBV6-1,TRBJ2-7,TRBD1,CASSERGDRGLEQYF,TGTGCCAGCAGTGAGCGGGGGGACAGGGGGCTGGAGCAGTACTTC
-,TRBV7-3,TRBJ1-1,-,CASSALAGNTEAFF,TGTGCCAGCAGCGCACTAGCCGGGAACACTGAAGCTTTCTTT
-,TRBV11-3,TRBJ2-3,-,CASSFSGQTDTQYF,TGTGCCAGCAGCTTCTCGGGACAAACAGATACGCAGTATTTT
-,TRBV6-1,TRBJ2-1,TRBD1,CASQRGQEIGNEQFF,TGTGCCAGCCAGCGTGGACAGGAAATTGGCAATGAGCAGTTCTTC
few,TRBV28,TRBJ1-5,-,CASSLSWQRPQHF,TGTGCCAGCAGTTTAAGCTGGCAGCGACCCCAGCATTTT
-,TRBV5-4,TRBJ2-1,-,CASSLQQASHEQFF,TGTGCCAGCAGCCTCCAACAGGCAAGTCATGAGCAGTTCTTC
-,TRBV5-1,TRBJ1-4,TRBD1,CASSLAKDRVANEKLFF,TGCGCCAGCAGCTTGGCCAAGGACAGGGTGGCTAATGAAAAACTGTTTTTT
-,TRBV6-5,TRBJ2-5,TRBD2,CASSYSIGGQETQYF,TGTGCCAGCAGTTACTCGATCGGGGGGCAAGAGACCCAGTACTTC
once,TRBV30,TRBJ1-2,-,CAWSEGGISGYTF,TGTGCCTGGAGTGAGGGGGGGATTAGTGGCTACACCTTC
-,TRBV5-6,TRBJ2-2,TRBD2,CASSLAGLAGTGELFF,TGTGCCAGCAGCTTGGCCGGTCTAGCGGGAACCGGGGAGCTGTTTTTT
-,TRBV28,TRBJ1-5,TRBD1,CASSRQGGFNQPQHF,TGTGCCAGCAGTAGGCAGGGGGGTTTCAATCAGCCCCAGCATTTT
once,TRBV4-2,TRBJ2-7,TRBD1,CASSQALGTGDYEQYF,TGTGCCAGCAGCCAAGCCTTGGGGACAGGGGACTACGAGCAGTACTTC
few,TRBV18,TRBJ1-4,-,CASSPNRVNEKLFF,TGTGCCAGCTCACCTAACAGGGTCAATGAAAAACTGTTTTTT
-,TRBV2,TRBJ1-1,-,CASILWAATGGAFF,TGTGCCAGCATCTTGTGGGCGGCCACGGGGGGGGCTTTCTTT
once,TRBV7-2,TRBJ2-3,TRBD2,CASSRGSSTDTQYF,TGTGCCAGCAGCCGCGGGAGTAGCACAGATACGCAGTATTTT
-,TRBV28,TRBJ2-3,TRBD2,CASSPPGLAIDTQYF,TGTGCCAGCAGTCCTCCGGGACTAGCGATAGATACGCAGTATTTT
-,TRBV11-2,TRBJ2-7,TRBD2,CASSLATMTSGYEQYF,TGTGCCAGCAGCTTAGCGACGATGACTAGCGGCTACGAGCAGTACTTC
-,TRBV5-1,TRBJ2-2,TRBD2,CASRPGGSGRAAGELFF,TGCGCCAGCAGACCCGGCGGTAGCGGGAGGGCCGCCGGGGAGCTGTTTTTT
-,TRBV6-1,TRBJ1-4,-,CASSEAGAGQEKLFF,TGTGCCAGCAGTGAAGCGGGGGCCGGTCAAGAAAAACTGTTTTTT
-,TRBV10-2,TRBJ2-7,TRBD1,CASANRDRGRDEQYF,TGCGCCAGCGCCAACCGGGACAGGGGGCGCGACGAGCAGTACTTC
-,TRBV7-8,TRBJ1-4,TRBD1,CASSLRTGFNEKLFF,TGTGCCAGCAGCCTTCGGACAGGCTTTAATGAAAAACTGTTTTTT
-,TRBV6-4,TRBJ2-2,TRBD2,CASRPGRDTGELFF,TGTGCCAGCAGGCCAGGGAGGGACACCGGGGAGCTGTTTTTT
-,TRBV2,TRBJ2-7,-,CASTYTTGYEQYF,TGTGCCAGCACCTATACAACAGGGTACGAGCAGTACTTC
-,TRBV6-5,TRBJ2-7,-,CASSYRGEQYF,TGTGCCAGCAGTTACCGGGGGGAGCAGTACTTC
-,TRBV13,TRBJ2-5,-,CASSPGVPGETQYF,TGTGCCAGCAGCCCCGGGGTTCCGGGTGAGACCCAGTACTTC
-,TRBV28,TRBJ1-2,-,CASSTLGGSNYGYTF,TGTGCCAGCAGTACGCTCGGGGGTTCAAACTATGGCTACACCTTC
-,TRBV28,TRBJ2-7,-,CASSPLGPYEQYF,TGTGCCAGCAGCCCTCTTGGCCCCTACGAGCAGTACTTC
-,TRBV5-6,TRBJ1-1,-,CASSFRQATNTEAFF,TGTGCCAGCAGCTTCAGGCAGGCCACGAACACTGAAGCTTTCTTT
-,TRBV18,TRBJ2-5,-,CASSPPKTMEVPSCQETQYF,TGTGCCAGCTCACCACCAAAGACCATGGAGGTGCCCTCCTGCCAAGAGACCCAGTACTTC